This is a list of T cell receptor beta chains from one sample in a study of cytomegalovirus exposure and HLA in healthy donors. Clones were sequenced by immunoSEQ multiplex PCR, and TCRdb holds only the in-frame ones, with some missing. The sample shows some 140,000 clones, almost 85% of them seen only once. Sequencing was done on a sample of PBMCs. The origin of the receptors is a man aged 25-40 years in good health and CMV-seropositive. Both conserved end residues are part of each CDR3. Fields, in order: CDR3 length, V gene, J gene, D gene, clone size, CDR3 protein, CDR3 DNA. A D gene is named only where the DNA matches it firmly. Size values are once, few and many counts, or a class for expanded clones, and some rows have none.

>16|TRBV11-2|TRBJ2-3|TRBD2|NA
CASSPGGGLVTDTQYF
TGTGCCAGCAGCCCCGGGGGGGGACTAGTCACAGATACGCAGTATTTT
>17|TRBV5-1|TRBJ2-2|TRBD2|NA
CASSFPSGRANTGELFF
TGCGCCAGCAGCTTTCCTAGCGGGAGGGCGAACACCGGGGAGCTGTTTTTT
>12|TRBV7-8|TRBJ1-2|NA|many
CASSFGAYGYTF
TGTGCCAGCAGCTTCGGTGCTTATGGCTACACCTTC
>18|TRBV2|TRBJ2-3|TRBD2|once
CASSATGTSGSATDTQYF
TGTGCCAGCAGTGCCACCGGGACTAGCGGATCAGCCACAGATACGCAGTATTTT
>16|TRBV27|TRBJ1-5|TRBD1|NA
CASSSGTGVRNQPQHF
TGTGCCAGCAGTTCGGGGACAGGGGTTCGCAATCAGCCCCAGCATTTT
>14|TRBV5-4|TRBJ2-5|TRBD1|NA
CASSLRDRQETQYF
TGTGCCAGCAGCTTGAGGGACAGACAAGAGACCCAGTACTTC
>14|TRBV2|TRBJ2-5|NA|NA
CASSAGTKQETQYF
TGTGCCAGCAGTGCCGGGACAAAACAAGAGACCCAGTACTTC
>15|TRBV5-6|TRBJ2-1|TRBD2|NA
CASSRTSAFYNEQFF
TGTGCCAGCAGCCGGACTAGCGCGTTCTACAATGAGCAGTTCTTC
>14|TRBV5-8|TRBJ2-4|NA|NA
CASSLRVAKNIQYF
TGTGCCAGCAGCTTGCGCGTAGCCAAAAACATTCAGTACTTC
>16|TRBV5-1|TRBJ2-4|NA|NA
CASSLHFRAQENIQYF
TGCGCCAGCAGCTTGCATTTTCGGGCACAGGAAAACATTCAGTACTTC
>15|TRBV7-9|TRBJ2-7|NA|few
CASSLVQGWTYEQYF
TGTGCCAGCAGCTTAGTCCAGGGGTGGACCTACGAGCAGTACTTC
>13|TRBV6-6|TRBJ2-3|NA|once
CASSPSGADTQYF
TGTGCCAGCAGCCCGTCCGGGGCAGATACGCAGTATTTT
>14|TRBV6-5|TRBJ2-7|TRBD1|NA
CASSSRDRVYEQYF
TGTGCCAGCAGTAGCCGGGACAGGGTTTACGAGCAGTACTTC
>13|TRBV29-1|TRBJ2-7|NA|NA
CSVEQDLSYEQYF
TGCAGCGTTGAACAGGATCTTAGCTACGAGCAGTACTTC
>13|TRBV18|TRBJ1-1|NA|NA
CASSPGPQAGAFF
TGTGCCAGCTCACCCGGGCCCCAAGCGGGAGCTTTCTTT
>15|TRBV5-1|TRBJ2-1|TRBD2|NA
CASTAGTSGGDEQFF
TGCGCCAGCACCGCCGGGACTAGCGGGGGGGATGAGCAGTTCTTC
>16|TRBV10-3|TRBJ2-1|TRBD2|NA
CAISERGGLGYNEQFF
TGTGCCATCAGTGAGCGGGGGGGCCTAGGATACAATGAGCAGTTCTTC
>14|TRBV5-1|TRBJ2-1|TRBD1|NA
CASSPRTGQVEQFF
TGCGCCAGCAGCCCACGGACAGGGCAGGTAGAGCAGTTCTTC
>13|TRBV10-3|TRBJ2-1|TRBD2|NA
CAIMGLAGNEQFF
TGTGCCATCATGGGACTAGCGGGGAATGAGCAGTTCTTC
>12|TRBV6-6|TRBJ1-4|NA|NA
CASKGGNEKLFF
TGTGCCAGCAAGGGAGGGAATGAAAAACTGTTTTTT
>15|TRBV5-1|TRBJ2-7|NA|NA
CASSLRGDSLREQYF
TGCGCCAGCAGCTTAAGGGGCGACAGCCTACGCGAGCAGTACTTC
>15|TRBV15|TRBJ2-6|NA|NA
CATSRELSGANVLTF
TGTGCCACCAGCAGAGAACTCTCTGGGGCCAACGTCCTGACTTTC
>15|TRBV6-5|TRBJ2-7|TRBD2|once
CASTSRLAGVYEQYF
TGTGCCAGCACCAGCCGCCTAGCGGGGGTTTACGAGCAGTACTTC
>15|TRBV5-1|TRBJ2-7|TRBD1|NA
CASSLGGQGGYEQYF
TGCGCCAGCAGCTTGGGGGGACAGGGTGGTTACGAGCAGTACTTC